The 32 T cell receptor beta chains listed next were all sequenced from one sample in a study of human T cells and chemical hapten exposure. TCRdb re-called the RACE reads through MiXCR, storing one row per CDR3 protein. In the table there are approximately 370,000 distinct CDR3 sequences, 5.5% of which are singletons. Stated time point: pre-sensitization, week 0. Treatment: therapeutic diphenylcyclopropenone sensitization with weekly scalp DPC. This sample comprised whole blood, obtained in connection with sensitization to the hapten diphenylcyclopropenone (DPC). The receptors stem from a woman younger than 35 with alopecia areata. Some clones in this sample may be carry-over from other donors' samples.

This clonotype was counted a few times. CDR3 loop: CASGRQAVTDTQYF. The CDR3, as DNA: TGTGCCAGCGGGCGACAGGCGGTCACAGATACGCAGTATTTT. The chain carries TRBV25-1 and TRBJ2-3, with a tentative D call TRBD1 (6 bases). Trimming pared 8 bases from V and 2 bases from J, leaving 14 bases between. The CDR3 totals 14 residues. The germline CDR1 and CDR2 sequences are MGHDK and SYGVNS.

The rearrangement links TRBV6-5 to TRBJ1-6, with D hard to call. This CDR3 is 13 amino acids long. CDR1 is MNHEY and CDR2 is SVGAGI in the germline V gene. Trimming left V 5 bases short and J 7 bases short, with 9 bases between. CDR3 amino acids: CASSRELNSPLHF. CDR3 DNA: TGTGCCAGCAGTAGGGAGTTAAATTCACCCCTCCACTTT.

This clonotype was observed at least ten times. This chain connects TRBV2 to TRBJ1-4, with D unresolved. Germline V gene data show CDR1 as SNHLY and CDR2 as FYNNEI. Trimming removed 3 bases from V and 7 bases from J, with 12 bases in between. The CDR3 length is 14 residues. CDR3 DNA sequence: TGTGCCAGCAGTGAGGATCTCCGGAGTGAAAAACTGTTTTTT. As protein: CASSEDLRSEKLFF.

This clonotype was recorded many times. The V call is TRBV2, the J call TRBJ1-5; D may be TRBD1 (6 bases). V was cut by 7 bases and J by 5 bases, with 12 bases left in between. In germline, CDR1 is SNHLY, CDR2 FYNNEI. There are 13 residues in the CDR3. The CDR3 here is CASTRDKYQPQHF. For the CDR3, the DNA is TGTGCCAGCACCCGGGACAAATATCAGCCCCAGCATTTT. The full variable domain, with the rest looked up from reference TRBV2 and TRBJ1-5, is EPEVTQTPSHQVTQMGQEVILRCVPISNHLYFYWYRQILGQKVEFLVSFYNNEISEKSEIFDDQFSVERPDGSNFTLKIRSTKLEDSAMYFCASTRDKYQPQHFGDGTRLSIL.

This clonotype was found many times. V is TRBV12-3 or TRBV12-4 and J is TRBJ1-6, with D unclear. Trimming stripped 8 bases from V and 10 bases from J, with 15 bases between. The CDR3 has 13 amino acids. CDR3 in amino acids: CASGGQGRSPLHF. In DNA form, the CDR3 reads TGTGCCAGCGGAGGGCAAGGTAGATCACCCCTCCACTTT.

In its sample, this clonotype was seen many times. The chain couples TRBV20-1 to TRBJ2-1; the D gene is possibly TRBD2 (7 bases). V gave up 3 bases and J gave up 3 bases, with 18 bases separating them. Looked up from germline, CDR1 is DFQATT and CDR2 is SNEGSKA (reference sequence). The CDR3 sequence is 16 residues long. CDR3 sequence reads: CSASTVGGGHYNEQFF. In nucleotides, the CDR3 is TGCAGTGCTAGTACTGTAGGCGGGGGCCACTACAATGAGCAGTTCTTC.

Ten or more counts support this clonotype. V and J are TRBV10-3 and TRBJ2-2, with 9 bases identical to TRBD1. V was clipped by 6 bases and J by 2 bases; unmatched bases: 1. Germline lookup yields CDR1 ENHRY and CDR2 SYGVKD. The CDR3 totals 14 residues. CDR3 residues: CAIRDRGNTGELFF. The CDR3 bases are TGTGCCATCAGGGACAGGGGAAACACCGGGGAGCTGTTTTTT.

The V gene is TRBV29-1, the J gene TRBJ2-1; 8 bases match TRBD1. The CDR3 contains 14 residues. CDR1 SQVTM and CDR2 ANQGSEA come from the germline V gene. V lost 1 base and J lost 4; bases outside the gene matches: 3. CDR3: CSVEGRTGYNEQFF. CDR3 DNA: TGCAGCGTTGAAGGTCGGACAGGGTACAATGAGCAGTTCTTC.

This clonotype occurred a few times. This chain connects TRBV20-1 to TRBJ2-3, with 9 bases matching TRBD1. Trimming took 5 bases from V and 6 from J; bases not matched to a gene: 12. Germline CDR1 reads DFQATT; CDR2 reads SNEGSKA (reference sequence). CDR3 length: 15 residues. The CDR3 DNA reads as TGCAGTGCTGGCGAAACAGGGGGCCGGGCGGATACGCAGTATTTT. Translating it yields CSAGETGGRADTQYF.

Many counts were recorded for this clonotype. The gene calls are TRBV9 and TRBJ1-6; D is uncertain. The ends were cut back, 4 bases at V and 6 bases at J, with 14 bases in the middle. The CDR3 is 15 amino acids. The germline V gene encodes CDR1 SGDLS and CDR2 YYNGEE. The CDR3 DNA sequence: TGTGCCAGCAGCCCTCGGACCGGCGGTAATTCACCCCTCCACTTT. Its protein product is CASSPRTGGNSPLHF.

This clonotype turned up a few times. CDR3: CASSQGSQSNTGELFF. The DNA for the CDR3 is TGTGCCAGCAGCCAGGGATCCCAATCGAACACCGGGGAGCTGTTTTTT. The V call is TRBV5-4, the J call TRBJ2-2; a possible D gene is TRBD1 (5 bases). Trimming stripped 4 bases from V and 0 bases from J, with 13 bases between. The CDR3 has 16 amino acids. From germline, CDR1 is SGHNT and CDR2 YYREEE (reference sequence).

This clonotype was seen repeatedly, ten times or more. The V gene is TRBV4-3, the J gene TRBJ2-3; D unclear. This CDR3 spans 14 amino acids. The germline CDR1 and CDR2 sequences are LGHNA and YSLEER. V was pared by 1 base and J by 6 bases, with 11 bases between. CDR3: CASSQVRLADTQYF. The CDR3 nucleotides are TGCGCCAGCAGCCAAGTTAGGCTGGCGGATACGCAGTATTTT.

In this sample, this clonotype turned up a few times. J is TRBJ1-5 and V is TRBV5-8; D gene unclear. V was clipped by 0 bases and J by 3 bases, with 10 bases between them. This CDR3 contains 15 residues. CDR1 and CDR2 (germline): SGHTS, YDEGEE. CDR3 region: CASSLGAAYNQPQHF. Here the CDR3 DNA reads TGTGCCAGCAGCTTGGGTGCAGCATACAATCAGCCCCAGCATTTT. The full variable domain, in which reference TRBV5-8 and TRBJ1-5 provide the parts outside the CDR3, is EAGVTQSPTHLIKTRGQQATLRCSPISGHTSVYWYQQALGLGLQFLLWYDEGEERNRGNFPPRFSGRQFPNYSSELNVNALELEDSALYLCASSLGAAYNQPQHFGDGTRLSIL.

This clonotype has just a few counts. This sequence joins TRBV20-1 and TRBJ2-7, with 11 bases matching TRBD1. Germline assignment: CDR1 DFQATT and CDR2 SNEGSKA (reference sequence). With 4 bases clipped from V and 5 bases from J, the junction kept 7 bases outside the gene matches. The CDR3 totals 14 residues. Here the CDR3 DNA reads TGCAGTGCTACTAGGACAGGGGGCAGGAACGAGCAGTACTTC. Its translation: CSATRTGGRNEQYF.

This chain links TRBV3-1 with TRBJ2-3; 9 nucleotides match TRBD2. V lost 4 bases to trimming and J lost 7 bases; unmatched junction nucleotides: 12. This CDR3 contains 16 residues. Germline V gene sequence: CDR1 LGHDT, CDR2 YNNKEL (reference sequence). In nucleotides, the CDR3 is TGTGCCAGCAGCCCCTTGGCGGGGGGGCGATTATATACGCAGTATTTT. Translated: CASSPLAGGRLYTQYF.

As regards this clonotype: A much bigger clone sits one base away, suggesting this may be a read error. V gene TRBV2 combines with J gene TRBJ1-1; 7 bases fit TRBD1. Germline-derived CDR1 and CDR2 are SNHLY and FYNNEI. The CDR3 has 14 amino acids. CDR3 region: CASSGDRDPTVAFF. CDR3 bases: TGTGCCAGCAGTGGAGACAGGGATCCCACTGTAGCTTTCTTT.

The chain has TRBV28 and TRBJ1-5, with 9 bases identical to TRBD1. From germline, CDR1 is MDHEN and CDR2 SYDVKM. This CDR3 is 15 amino acids long. Trimming at V came to 8 bases and at J to 1 base, leaving 6 bases not matched to a gene. The CDR3 bases are TGTGCCAGCGCCTGGACAGGGGTAAGCAATCAGCCCCAGCATTTT. It encodes CASAWTGVSNQPQHF.

The table lists this clonotype with many counts. This chain links TRBV9 with TRBJ1-3; no reliable D call. CDR3 size: 13 residues. Germline loops: CDR1 SGDLS, CDR2 YYNGEE. V gave up 0 bases and J gave up 4 bases, with 5 bases separating them. CDR3 loop: CASSVAPGNTIYF. DNA for the CDR3: TGTGCCAGCAGCGTAGCCCCCGGAAACACCATATATTTT. The full variable domain, with the rest looked up from reference TRBV9 and TRBJ1-3, is DSGVTQTPKHLITATGQRVTLRCSPRSGDLSVYWYQQSLDQGLQFLIQYYNGEERAKGNILERFSAQQFPDLHSELNLSSLELGDSALYFCASSVAPGNTIYFGEGSWLTVV.

The table lists this clonotype with a few counts. This chain joins TRBV15 and TRBJ1-1; 8 positions agree with TRBD1. Germline CDR1 LNHNV, CDR2 YYDKDF (reference sequence). Unmatched junction bases numbered 2, after V lost 1 base and J lost 1 base. This CDR3 comprises 15 residues. CDR3 bases: TGTGCCACCAGCAGAGTAGGACAGGGGAACACTGAAGCTTTCTTT. It yields the protein CATSRVGQGNTEAFF.

This chain connects TRBV5-1 to TRBJ2-6, with D possibly being TRBD1 (6 bases). V lost 7 bases and J lost 0, with 11 bases in between. The CDR3 runs to 15 residues. Germline CDR1 reads SGHRS; CDR2 reads YFSETQ. CDR3 loop: CASAQGYSGANVLTF. The CDR3 region has the DNA TGCGCCAGCGCCCAGGGGTACTCTGGGGCCAACGTCCTGACTTTC.

The chain combines TRBV5-5 with TRBJ1-3, with 9 bases fitting TRBD1. Trimming cost V 0 bases and J 4 bases; bases outside gene matches: 8. The V gene's germline CDR1 is SGHKS and CDR2 YYEKEE (reference sequence). The CDR3 runs 17 residues. The CDR3 DNA is TGTGCCAGCAGCTTGGCAAAACAGGGGGCGGCCGGAAACACCATATATTTT. Its protein is CASSLAKQGAAGNTIYF.

This chain joins TRBV5-4 and TRBJ1-1; a possible D gene is TRBD1 (6 bases). V was shortened by 4 bases and J by 0 bases, with 10 bases between the two germline ends. Germline V gene lookup returns CDR1 SGHNT and CDR2 YYREEE (reference sequence). This CDR3 is 14 amino acids long. The CDR3 sequence is CASSGQLMNTEAFF. CDR3 DNA: TGTGCCAGCAGCGGACAGCTCATGAACACTGAAGCTTTCTTT.

This clonotype came up many times. The J gene is TRBJ2-7, the V gene TRBV5-6, with 7 nucleotides matching TRBD1. Trimming removed 2 bases from V and 3 bases from J; junction bases left unmatched: 5. The germline V gene encodes CDR1 SGHDT and CDR2 YYEEEE. This CDR3 is 14 amino acids long. This chain's CDR3 is CASSLQGNDYEQYF. In nucleotides, the CDR3 is TGTGCCAGCAGCTTACAGGGGAACGACTACGAGCAGTACTTC.

This clonotype has just a few counts. The J gene is TRBJ1-2, the V gene TRBV27; tentative D call: TRBD1 (6 bases). Germline V gene lookup returns CDR1 MNHEY and CDR2 SMNVEV (reference sequence). This CDR3 region has 15 residues. V shed 3 bases and J shed 3 bases, with 14 bases lying between them. CDR3 protein: CASSLAGDQDYGYTF. CDR3 nucleotides: TGTGCCAGCAGTTTGGCAGGGGATCAGGACTATGGCTACACCTTC.

In this sample, this clonotype turned up a few times. J is TRBJ2-5 and V is TRBV5-1; 7 nucleotides line up with TRBD2. Germline CDR1 reads SGHRS; CDR2 reads YFSETQ. This CDR3 is 15 amino acids long. Germline trimming cut 4 bases from V and 1 base from J; bases unmatched to any gene: 7. CDR3 in amino acids: CASSTLAGIQETQYF. The CDR3 DNA is TGCGCCAGCAGCACCTTAGCGGGCATCCAAGAGACCCAGTACTTC.

This clonotype was detected only a few times. This rearrangement joins TRBV27 to TRBJ1-5; D is unresolved. V was clipped by 4 bases and J by 0 bases, with 13 bases between them. CDR3 length equals 16 residues. In germline, CDR1 is MNHEY, CDR2 SMNVEV (reference sequence). The CDR3 DNA sequence: TGTGCCAGCAGTTCGGCAGGTTCTTATAGCAATCAGCCCCAGCATTTT. Its protein product is CASSSAGSYSNQPQHF.

There are many counts of this clonotype. This chain joins TRBV6-2 or TRBV6-3 and TRBJ1-1; TRBD1 is a possible D gene (6 bases). V dropped 4 bases and J dropped 4 bases, with 16 bases sitting between them. Germline V lookup: CDR1 MNHEY, CDR2 SVGEGT. This CDR3 comprises 15 residues. CDR3 in amino acids: CASSSQNTGPTEAFF. The CDR3 nucleotides read TGTGCCAGCAGTTCCCAGAACACAGGGCCCACTGAAGCTTTCTTT.

The sample holds many counts of this clonotype. The CDR3 sequence is CASSGRPGVNTEAFF. CDR3 DNA: TGTGCCAGCAGTGGAAGGCCGGGGGTAAACACTGAAGCTTTCTTT. This sequence joins TRBV6-5 and TRBJ1-1; TRBD1 might be the D (5 bases). Trimming shortened V by 5 bases and J by 2 bases, and 15 bases separated the two germline ends. Germline CDR1 and CDR2: MNHEY and SVGAGI. The CDR3 consists of 15 residues.

The rearrangement joins TRBV3-1 to TRBJ1-5; unclear D gene. V lost 4 bases and J 5 bases, leaving 9 bases between the germline ends. From germline, CDR1 is LGHDT and CDR2 YNNKEL (reference sequence). The CDR3 has 13 amino acids. Written as DNA, the CDR3 is TGTGCCAGCAGCCCATTCGGGGATCAGCCCCAGCATTTT. It yields the protein CASSPFGDQPQHF.

This clonotype was seen only a few times. The J gene is TRBJ1-5, the V gene TRBV7-8, with 9 bases that match TRBD1. CDR3 length: 16 amino acids. The J segment lost 5 bases and the V segment lost 4 bases, leaving 9 bases of the junction unmatched. Germline V gene data show CDR1 as SGHVS and CDR2 as FQNEAQ. CDR3 amino acids: CASSSAGTGFDQPQHF. The CDR3 DNA reads as TGTGCCAGCAGCTCCGCCGGGACAGGGTTTGATCAGCCCCAGCATTTT.

The V and J genes are TRBV5-6 and TRBJ1-5; D not certain. CDR3 length: 14 amino acids. Germline lookup yields CDR1 SGHDT and CDR2 YYEEEE. V dropped 4 bases and J dropped 1 base, with 9 bases sitting between them. DNA of the CDR3: TGTGCCAGCAGCATCACAGCGAGCAATCAGCCCCAGCATTTT. It specifies CASSITASNQPQHF.

This clonotype appeared many times. The chain uses TRBV10-3 and TRBJ2-3, with D unresolved. The CDR3 extends over 11 amino acids. Trimming shortened V by 7 bases and J by 2 bases, and 4 bases separated the two germline ends. CDR1 ENHRY and CDR2 SYGVKD come from the germline V gene. The CDR3 loop reads CAIIVTDTQYF. In DNA form, the CDR3 reads TGTGCCATCATCGTCACAGATACGCAGTATTTT.